The clone carrying this TCR beta chain appeared a few times. The protocol was immunoSEQ multiplex PCR, while the TCRdb copy is restricted to in-frame clones and leaves out a portion. The sample carries some 900,000 clones, approximately 80% recorded once. This CDR3 is built from 14 residues. V was cut by 5 bases and J by 0 bases, with 9 bases left in between. The germline V gene has CDR1 SGHRS and CDR2 YFSETQ. The data are from a study of shared clonotypes between healthy human individuals. The specimen sequenced was memory CD4+ T cells sorted from blood. Stated subset: CD45RA-negative fraction. The chain joins TRBV5-1 to TRBJ1-3, with a weak D call TRBD1 (5 bases). This receptor was obtained from a man aged 18-30 years in good health. Here the CDR3 DNA reads TGCGCCAGCAGACTGACAGCCTCTGGAAACACCATATATTTT. This gives the protein CASRLTASGNTIYF.